The rows below give T cell receptor beta chains drawn from one sample of a study of cytomegalovirus exposure and HLA in healthy donors. TCRdb's table, derived via immunoSEQ multiplex PCR, lists solely in-frame clones and lacks some. The table includes around 150,000 clones, 86% detected once. The sample consisted of PBMCs. These TCRs come from a woman between 18 and 29 years old in good health and CMV-seronegative. CDR3s include the opening cysteine and the closing phenylalanine or tryptophan. Each record gives: J gene, clone size, D gene, V gene, CDR3 DNA, CDR3 protein. The D gene is left open where the match is weak. Clone size appears in some rows only: once, few, many, or a class for an expanded clone.

J gene: TRBJ2-7
clone size: few
D gene: .
V gene: TRBV2
CDR3 DNA: TGTGCCAGCAGTGTAATGGGGGCTTACGAGCAGTACTTC
CDR3 protein: CASSVMGAYEQYF

J gene: TRBJ2-1
clone size: .
D gene: .
V gene: TRBV2
CDR3 DNA: TGTGCCAGCAGTGACAGGGAAGTTAACAATGAGCAGTTCTTC
CDR3 protein: CASSDREVNNEQFF

J gene: TRBJ2-1
clone size: .
D gene: TRBD1
V gene: TRBV7-8
CDR3 DNA: TGTGCCAGCAAATCAGGGGGCCCATCCTACAATGAGCAGTTCTTC
CDR3 protein: CASKSGGPSYNEQFF

J gene: TRBJ2-7
clone size: .
D gene: TRBD1
V gene: TRBV5-1
CDR3 DNA: TGCGCCAGCAGCTTCCGTCCAGGACAGGGTCTCGACGAGCAGTACTTC
CDR3 protein: CASSFRPGQGLDEQYF

J gene: TRBJ1-1
clone size: few
D gene: TRBD1
V gene: TRBV5-4
CDR3 DNA: TGTGCCAGCAGCTCGGGACAGACGAACACTGAAGCTTTCTTT
CDR3 protein: CASSSGQTNTEAFF

J gene: TRBJ2-7
clone size: .
D gene: .
V gene: TRBV27
CDR3 DNA: TGTGCCAGCAGTTTATCGTCAGGGATGGGGTACGAGCAGTACTTC
CDR3 protein: CASSLSSGMGYEQYF

J gene: TRBJ2-1
clone size: .
D gene: TRBD2
V gene: TRBV4-2
CDR3 DNA: TGTGCCAGCAGCCAAGGACCGGCGGGAGCGGACGAGTACAATGAGCAGTTCTTC
CDR3 protein: CASSQGPAGADEYNEQFF

J gene: TRBJ2-3
clone size: .
D gene: .
V gene: TRBV9
CDR3 DNA: TGTGCCAGCAGCGTAGGGCCAGTTAGCACAGATACGCAGTATTTT
CDR3 protein: CASSVGPVSTDTQYF

J gene: TRBJ1-1
clone size: .
D gene: .
V gene: TRBV5-5
CDR3 DNA: TGTGCCAGCAGCTACGATGGAACGAGGAGGGGGAGGGGAGCTTTCTTT
CDR3 protein: CASSYDGTRRGRGAFF

J gene: TRBJ1-1
clone size: .
D gene: .
V gene: TRBV6-6
CDR3 DNA: TGTGCCAGCAGCCACCCTTGGGGGGTGAACACTGAAGCTTTCTTT
CDR3 protein: CASSHPWGVNTEAFF

J gene: TRBJ1-1
clone size: .
D gene: .
V gene: TRBV25-1
CDR3 DNA: TGTGCCAGCAGTGAATCTGAGACAGAAGCTTTCTTT
CDR3 protein: CASSESETEAFF

J gene: TRBJ2-7
clone size: .
D gene: TRBD2
V gene: TRBV27
CDR3 DNA: TGTGCCAGCAGTCCTGATAGCGGGAGGGAGCGCGAGCAGTACTTC
CDR3 protein: CASSPDSGREREQYF

J gene: TRBJ1-2
clone size: .
D gene: .
V gene: TRBV6-5
CDR3 DNA: TGTGCCAGCAGTTACTCAGCCATGAGGGGCTACACCTTC
CDR3 protein: CASSYSAMRGYTF

J gene: TRBJ1-6
clone size: .
D gene: TRBD1
V gene: TRBV5-1
CDR3 DNA: TGCGCCAGCAGCTTGGGGACAGGGTTTACATCACCCCTCCACTTT
CDR3 protein: CASSLGTGFTSPLHF

J gene: TRBJ1-4
clone size: .
D gene: .
V gene: TRBV19
CDR3 DNA: TGTGCCAGTAGTATACAGAGGAATGAAAAACTGTTTTTT
CDR3 protein: CASSIQRNEKLFF

J gene: TRBJ2-2
clone size: .
D gene: .
V gene: TRBV27
CDR3 DNA: TGTGCCAGCAGTTTCACGGCCGGGGAGCTGTTTTTT
CDR3 protein: CASSFTAGELFF

J gene: TRBJ2-5
clone size: few
D gene: TRBD2
V gene: TRBV10-2
CDR3 DNA: TGCGCCAGCATGGGACTACCCCGGGAGACCCAGTACTTC
CDR3 protein: CASMGLPRETQYF

J gene: TRBJ2-7
clone size: .
D gene: TRBD1
V gene: TRBV28
CDR3 DNA: TGTGCCAGCAGTCCCGGGACAGTCCAGTACGAGCAGTACTTC
CDR3 protein: CASSPGTVQYEQYF

J gene: TRBJ1-2
clone size: .
D gene: .
V gene: TRBV28
CDR3 DNA: TGTGCCAGCACGTTAGCCGGGTTTGGTGGTGGCTACACCTTC
CDR3 protein: CASTLAGFGGGYTF

J gene: TRBJ2-2
clone size: .
D gene: TRBD2
V gene: TRBV25-1
CDR3 DNA: TGTGCCAGCAGTGCCCGACTAGCGGGCGTTACCGGGGAGCTGTTTTTT
CDR3 protein: CASSARLAGVTGELFF

J gene: TRBJ1-5
clone size: .
D gene: TRBD1
V gene: TRBV10-3
CDR3 DNA: TGTGCCATCAGTGGGGACAGGGGTAGTCAGCCCCAGCATTTT
CDR3 protein: CAISGDRGSQPQHF

J gene: TRBJ2-1
clone size: .
D gene: TRBD1
V gene: TRBV29-1
CDR3 DNA: TGCAGCGGCCGGGACAGAGCACCTGATGAGCAGTTCTTC
CDR3 protein: CSGRDRAPDEQFF

J gene: TRBJ2-2
clone size: .
D gene: TRBD1
V gene: TRBV10-3
CDR3 DNA: TGTGCCATCAGTGAGTCGGGACAGGTTAACACCGGGGAGCTGTTTTTT
CDR3 protein: CAISESGQVNTGELFF